The clone carrying this T cell receptor (beta chain) was detected ten times or more. TCRdb re-called the 5' RACE reads with MiXCR, one entry per CDR3 protein. The sample carries about 70,000 distinct CDR3 sequences, roughly 4.8% recorded once. This sample was included in a study of early T cells in non-severe SARS-CoV-2 infection. Whole-study context: The chains were unpaired, and the sequenced material was bulk RNA from unsorted whole blood.

The sequences come from whole blood, collected at baseline. The receptor's source is an adult who was a healthcare worker with PCR-confirmed SARS-CoV-2 infection or an uninfected control (not recorded which). The donor label of this sample is uncertain.

The CDR3 protein is CASSEGESTDTQYF. The DNA for the CDR3 is TGCGCCAGCAGTGAAGGGGAAAGCACAGATACGCAGTATTTT. This rearrangement joins TRBV10-1 to TRBJ2-3; possibly TRBD1 for D (5 bases). The V end was cut by 3 bases, the J end by 0 bases, with 7 bases between. CDR3 length equals 14 residues. Germline values: CDR1 WNHNN, CDR2 SYGVQD (reference sequence).